The 8 T cell receptor beta chains in this list originate from one sample, sequenced in a study of T cell repertoires in cytomegalovirus infection. These TCRs are of unknown antigen specificity. MiXCR, applied by TCRdb to the reads, yields one record per CDR3 protein. In the table there are 300,000 to 400,000 distinct CDR3 sequences, 25% to 35% of which are singletons. Sample: cultured PBMCs, taken from culture after CMV antigen stimulation. These TCRs come from a human donor in good health (CMV status not recorded). Some clones in this sample may be carry-over from other donors' samples.

This clonotype was counted a few times. This sequence joins TRBV4-2 and TRBJ1-6; no firm D call. The CDR3 runs to 15 residues. CDR1 is LGHNA and CDR2 is YNFKEQ in the germline V gene. The V end was cut by 4 bases, the J end by 8 bases, with 15 bases between. The CDR3 sequence: CASSPDRAADSPLHF. DNA for the CDR3: TGTGCCAGCAGCCCAGACCGGGCGGCGGATTCACCCCTCCACTTT.

The chain uses TRBV12-3 or TRBV12-4 and TRBJ1-5; the D gene is possibly TRBD1 (5 bases). V lost 8 bases to trimming and J lost 3 bases, with 17 bases between them. There are 15 residues in the CDR3. The CDR3 loop is CASGAQARYNQPQHF. The CDR3 bases are TGTGCCAGCGGGGCACAGGCGAGGTACAATCAGCCCCAGCATTTT.

This clonotype was picked up many times. V and J are TRBV6-1 and TRBJ1-1; TRBD1 might be the D (5 bases). Deletions cut 2 bases from V and 1 base from J, with 14 bases between. The CDR3 is 16 amino acids. Germline lookup yields CDR1 MNHNS and CDR2 SASEGT. The CDR3 nucleotides read TGTGCCAGCAGTGAATTTGTAGGCAGGGCGAACACTGAAGCTTTCTTT. It codes for CASSEFVGRANTEAFF.

This clonotype came up a few times. The CDR3 bases are TGTGCCAGCAGTATTCTAGCAGCCTACACCACAGATACGCAGTATTTT. It specifies CASSILAAYTTDTQYF. The chain combines TRBV6-1 with TRBJ2-3, with TRBD2 as a possible D gene (5 bases). The CDR3 length is 16 residues. With 5 bases removed from V and 2 bases from J, the gap between germline ends came to 17 bases. Germline-derived CDR1 and CDR2 are MNHNS and SASEGT.

In this sample, this clonotype turned up many times. The rearrangement joins TRBV7-9 to TRBJ2-2; no reliable D call. Trimming left V 5 bases short and J 4 bases short, with 11 bases between. Per germline, CDR1 SEHNR and CDR2 FQNEAQ (reference sequence). This CDR3 is 14 amino acids long. The CDR3 sequence: CASSRAGGTGELFF. The DNA of the CDR3 is TGTGCCAGCAGCAGAGCAGGTGGCACCGGGGAGCTGTTTTTT.

This clonotype was observed a handful of times. The CDR3 loop is CATSRGEALANEKLFF. CDR3 sequence (DNA): TGTGCCACCAGCAGAGGGGAAGCGCTGGCTAATGAAAAACTGTTTTTT. This chain connects TRBV15 to TRBJ1-4; no clear D gene. CDR3 length: 16 residues. Trimming cost V 1 base and J 3 bases, with 12 bases left between them. Germline assignment: CDR1 LNHNV and CDR2 YYDKDF (reference sequence).

This clonotype was picked up a small number of times. The chain employs TRBV18 and TRBJ1-1; D call uncertain. The CDR3 runs 13 residues. The germline V gene encodes CDR1 KGHSH and CDR2 LQKENI. Trimming stripped 6 bases from V and 1 base from J, with 9 bases between. The CDR3 here is CASSDLKNTEAFF. CDR3 in DNA: TGTGCCAGCTCTGACCTAAAGAACACTGAAGCTTTCTTT. Variable domain in full (rest from reference TRBV18 and TRBJ1-1): NAGVMQNPRHLVRRRGQEARLRCSPMKGHSHVYWYRQLPEEGLKFMVYLQKENIIDESGMPKERFSAEFPKEGPSILRIQQVVRGDSAAYFCASSDLKNTEAFFGQGTRLTVV.

This clonotype appeared many times. The J gene is TRBJ1-1, the V gene TRBV5-4; D is perhaps TRBD1 (5 bases). The CDR3 loop spans 12 amino acids. V lost 4 bases, J lost 8 bases, and 12 bases lay in between. Germline-derived CDR1 and CDR2 are SGHNT and YYREEE (reference sequence). CDR3 amino acids: CASSPLRGEAFF. DNA for the CDR3: TGTGCCAGCAGCCCGCTAAGGGGCGAAGCTTTCTTT. The variable domain in full, with the rest retrieved from reference TRBV5-4 and TRBJ1-1, is ETGVTQSPTHLIKTRGQQVTLRCSSQSGHNTVSWYQQALGQGPQFIFQYYREEENGRGNFPPRFSGLQFPNYSSELNVNALELDDSALYLCASSPLRGEAFFGQGTRLTVV.